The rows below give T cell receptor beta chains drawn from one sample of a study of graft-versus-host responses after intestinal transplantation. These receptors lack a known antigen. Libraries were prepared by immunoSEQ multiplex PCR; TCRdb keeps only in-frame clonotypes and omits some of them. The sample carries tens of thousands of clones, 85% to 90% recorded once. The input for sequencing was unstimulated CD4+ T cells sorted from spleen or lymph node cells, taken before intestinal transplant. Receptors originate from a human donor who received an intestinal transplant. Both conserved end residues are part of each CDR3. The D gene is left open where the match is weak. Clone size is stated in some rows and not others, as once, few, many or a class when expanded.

CDR3 DNA: TGTGCCAGCTCCGTAGGCAATCAGCCCCAGCATTTT; CDR3 protein: CASSVGNQPQHF; V gene: TRBV6-1; J gene: TRBJ1-5; D gene: NA; clone size: NA
CDR3 DNA: TGTGCCAGCAGCGCCCGAGGGGACACCAACACCGGGGAGCTGTTTTTT; CDR3 protein: CASSARGDTNTGELFF; V gene: TRBV7-6; J gene: TRBJ2-2; D gene: NA; clone size: NA
CDR3 DNA: TGTGCCAGCACGCGGAGTAGCGTCAACTACGAGCAGTACTTC; CDR3 protein: CASTRSSVNYEQYF; V gene: TRBV6-1; J gene: TRBJ2-7; D gene: NA; clone size: NA
CDR3 DNA: TGTGCCAGCAGTTTTACGCCGGAGTTTCGAGCTTTCTTT; CDR3 protein: CASSFTPEFRAFF; V gene: TRBV28; J gene: TRBJ1-1; D gene: NA; clone size: NA
CDR3 DNA: TGTGCCAGCAGCCCCAGACAGGGGGCTCACTCTGGAAACACCATATATTTT; CDR3 protein: CASSPRQGAHSGNTIYF; V gene: TRBV5-6; J gene: TRBJ1-3; D gene: TRBD1; clone size: NA
CDR3 DNA: TGTGCCAGCAGGGGTACGGGTAATTCACCCCTCCACTTT; CDR3 protein: CASRGTGNSPLHF; V gene: TRBV6-1; J gene: TRBJ1-6; D gene: NA; clone size: NA
CDR3 DNA: TGTGCCTGGAGTCCCCGACCGGGGGGGACCCAGTACTTC; CDR3 protein: CAWSPRPGGTQYF; V gene: TRBV30; J gene: TRBJ2-5; D gene: TRBD2; clone size: NA
CDR3 DNA: TGTGCCAGCAGCTCCGGGACTAGCATCGGCCATGAGCAGTTCTTC; CDR3 protein: CASSSGTSIGHEQFF; V gene: TRBV2; J gene: TRBJ2-1; D gene: TRBD2; clone size: NA
CDR3 DNA: TGTGCCAGTAGCAGGACTAGCGGGGGGTACAATGAGCAGTTCTTC; CDR3 protein: CASSRTSGGYNEQFF; V gene: TRBV19; J gene: TRBJ2-1; D gene: TRBD2; clone size: few
CDR3 DNA: TGTGCCAGCAGTGAGTTAGGGACAGGGTATATAGCTGAAGCTTTCTTT; CDR3 protein: CASSELGTGYIAEAFF; V gene: TRBV25-1; J gene: TRBJ1-1; D gene: TRBD1; clone size: NA
CDR3 DNA: TGCGCCAGCAGCTTGATGCAGGGGGCGGATGGCTACACCTTC; CDR3 protein: CASSLMQGADGYTF; V gene: TRBV5-1; J gene: TRBJ1-2; D gene: TRBD1; clone size: NA
CDR3 DNA: TGTGCCACCAGCAGAGATATCCGGAGGAGCGCTGAAGCTTTCTTT; CDR3 protein: CATSRDIRRSAEAFF; V gene: TRBV15; J gene: TRBJ1-1; D gene: NA; clone size: once
CDR3 DNA: TGTGCCAGCAGACCCCAGGGAGGAACATCCAATGAGCAGTTCTTC; CDR3 protein: CASRPQGGTSNEQFF; V gene: TRBV6-5; J gene: TRBJ2-1; D gene: NA; clone size: NA
CDR3 DNA: TGCAGTGCTAGTGACAGCCAAACCCTCCACTTT; CDR3 protein: CSASDSQTLHF; V gene: TRBV20-1; J gene: TRBJ1-6; D gene: NA; clone size: NA
CDR3 DNA: TGTGCCAGCAGTCGGTCAGGGCGTACCGGGGAGCTGTTTTTT; CDR3 protein: CASSRSGRTGELFF; V gene: TRBV6-5; J gene: TRBJ2-2; D gene: NA; clone size: once
CDR3 DNA: TGTGCCAGCAGCCAACATGGCCTCTCTAGAGAGCAGTACTTC; CDR3 protein: CASSQHGLSREQYF; V gene: TRBV13; J gene: TRBJ2-7; D gene: NA; clone size: NA
CDR3 DNA: TGTGCCAGCAGCTGGGGACTAGCGGCAGAGACCCAGTACTTC; CDR3 protein: CASSWGLAAETQYF; V gene: TRBV6-5; J gene: TRBJ2-5; D gene: TRBD2; clone size: NA
CDR3 DNA: TGTGCCAGCAGCACCAGACCGGGTATCAACGAGCAGTACTTC; CDR3 protein: CASSTRPGINEQYF; V gene: TRBV21-1; J gene: TRBJ2-7; D gene: NA; clone size: NA
CDR3 DNA: TGTGCCTTGGAACAGGGGATGAATTCACCCCTCCACTTT; CDR3 protein: CALEQGMNSPLHF; V gene: TRBV30; J gene: TRBJ1-6; D gene: TRBD1; clone size: once
CDR3 DNA: TGTGCCAGCAGTTTTGAGCCGTTTAACTATGGCTACACCTTC; CDR3 protein: CASSFEPFNYGYTF; V gene: TRBV6-1; J gene: TRBJ1-2; D gene: NA; clone size: NA
CDR3 DNA: TGTGCCAGCAGTCCGACTAGCGGGAGAACTTACGAGCAGTACTTC; CDR3 protein: CASSPTSGRTYEQYF; V gene: TRBV28; J gene: TRBJ2-7; D gene: TRBD2; clone size: NA
CDR3 DNA: TGTGCCAGTAGTACCCGTGGGACTTCTTATCGGGAGACCCAGTACTTC; CDR3 protein: CASSTRGTSYRETQYF; V gene: TRBV19; J gene: TRBJ2-5; D gene: NA; clone size: NA
CDR3 DNA: TGCGCCAGCAGCTTGGACAGGGCTGGGGCCAACGTCCTGACTTTC; CDR3 protein: CASSLDRAGANVLTF; V gene: TRBV5-1; J gene: TRBJ2-6; D gene: NA; clone size: NA
CDR3 DNA: TGTGCCCGCGGGATTGGGGGGAGCTCCTACAATGAGCAGTTCTTC; CDR3 protein: CARGIGGSSYNEQFF; V gene: TRBV6-4; J gene: TRBJ2-1; D gene: NA; clone size: NA
CDR3 DNA: TGTGCCAGCAGCATCATCCGGACAGGGGAAAGAAACACCATATATTTT; CDR3 protein: CASSIIRTGERNTIYF; V gene: TRBV7-8; J gene: TRBJ1-3; D gene: TRBD1; clone size: NA
CDR3 DNA: TGTGCCAGCAGTGCGGGACTCTCCTACAATGAGCAGTTCTTC; CDR3 protein: CASSAGLSYNEQFF; V gene: TRBV6-1; J gene: TRBJ2-1; D gene: NA; clone size: NA
CDR3 DNA: TGTGCCAGCAGTGAACGGGAAAAACTGTTTTTT; CDR3 protein: CASSEREKLFF; V gene: TRBV2; J gene: TRBJ1-4; D gene: NA; clone size: NA
CDR3 DNA: TGTGCCAGCAGTAAAAGACACACAGATACGCAGTATTTT; CDR3 protein: CASSKRHTDTQYF; V gene: TRBV6-1; J gene: TRBJ2-3; D gene: NA; clone size: NA
CDR3 DNA: TGCAGCGTTATCCGGGGGGGCGACATTCAGTACTTC; CDR3 protein: CSVIRGGDIQYF; V gene: TRBV29-1; J gene: TRBJ2-4; D gene: TRBD2; clone size: NA
CDR3 DNA: TGTGCCAGCAGTGAACAGACCCGGGGTGATCAGTACTTC; CDR3 protein: CASSEQTRGDQYF; V gene: TRBV6-1; J gene: TRBJ2-4; D gene: NA; clone size: once
CDR3 DNA: TGCAGCGTCCGGATAGGGGGCACCGGGGAGCTGTTTTTT; CDR3 protein: CSVRIGGTGELFF; V gene: TRBV29-1; J gene: TRBJ2-2; D gene: NA; clone size: NA
CDR3 DNA: TGTGCCAGCAGCGCGGAATTGGGACAGGTGGGCTATGGCTACACCTTC; CDR3 protein: CASSAELGQVGYGYTF; V gene: TRBV9; J gene: TRBJ1-2; D gene: TRBD1; clone size: NA
CDR3 DNA: TGTGCCAGTAGCCTCCCGGGACAGGGGGACGAGCAGTACTTC; CDR3 protein: CASSLPGQGDEQYF; V gene: TRBV19; J gene: TRBJ2-7; D gene: TRBD1; clone size: once
CDR3 DNA: TGTGCCAGCAGCCAACAGGGGTGGACGCAGTATTTT; CDR3 protein: CASSQQGWTQYF; V gene: TRBV14; J gene: TRBJ2-3; D gene: NA; clone size: NA
CDR3 DNA: TGTGCCTGGAGCCAGAACTATGGCTACACCTTC; CDR3 protein: CAWSQNYGYTF; V gene: TRBV30; J gene: TRBJ1-2; D gene: NA; clone size: once
CDR3 DNA: TGTGCCAGCAGCTTAATTCCCACTGGGGGCGGGGAAAAACTGTTTTTT; CDR3 protein: CASSLIPTGGGEKLFF; V gene: TRBV11-2; J gene: TRBJ1-4; D gene: NA; clone size: NA
CDR3 DNA: TGTGCCAGCAGTGAAGTAGGACTAGCGGGTGGTCCTGAGACCCAGTACTTC; CDR3 protein: CASSEVGLAGGPETQYF; V gene: TRBV2; J gene: TRBJ2-5; D gene: TRBD2; clone size: NA
CDR3 DNA: TGCGCCAGCAGCCAAGATTCAGGACAGGGGATTGATGGCTACACCTTC; CDR3 protein: CASSQDSGQGIDGYTF; V gene: TRBV4-1; J gene: TRBJ1-2; D gene: TRBD1; clone size: NA
CDR3 DNA: TGTGCCAGCAGTGAACAGGGCGGCGAGACCCAGTACTTC; CDR3 protein: CASSEQGGETQYF; V gene: TRBV2; J gene: TRBJ2-5; D gene: NA; clone size: NA
CDR3 DNA: TGTGCCAGCAGCCAAGATCAAGGGACAGGAAATTTCAATCAGCCCCAGCATTTT; CDR3 protein: CASSQDQGTGNFNQPQHF; V gene: TRBV4-2; J gene: TRBJ1-5; D gene: TRBD1; clone size: NA
CDR3 DNA: TGTGCCAGTAGTGGTATTGACGGGGGCAATCAGCCCCAGCATTTT; CDR3 protein: CASSGIDGGNQPQHF; V gene: TRBV19; J gene: TRBJ1-5; D gene: NA; clone size: NA
CDR3 DNA: TGCAGCGTTCAAAGGACAGGGGGCGGGGAGCAGTACTTC; CDR3 protein: CSVQRTGGGEQYF; V gene: TRBV29-1; J gene: TRBJ2-7; D gene: TRBD1; clone size: NA
CDR3 DNA: TGTGCCAGCAGCTTGCCGGGTAGCGGAATATACGAGCAGTACTTC; CDR3 protein: CASSLPGSGIYEQYF; V gene: TRBV11-2; J gene: TRBJ2-7; D gene: NA; clone size: NA
CDR3 DNA: TGTGCCAGCAGTGAAGGACTGATATCACCCCTCCACTTT; CDR3 protein: CASSEGLISPLHF; V gene: TRBV6-1; J gene: TRBJ1-6; D gene: NA; clone size: NA
CDR3 DNA: TGTGCCAGTAGTATAGAGATTACTAGCGGGAGTAGCACAGATACGCAGTATTTT; CDR3 protein: CASSIEITSGSSTDTQYF; V gene: TRBV19; J gene: TRBJ2-3; D gene: TRBD2; clone size: NA
CDR3 DNA: TGCGCCAGCAGCTTGGTCGGCGGAGAGGCCGGGGAGCTGTTTTTT; CDR3 protein: CASSLVGGEAGELFF; V gene: TRBV5-1; J gene: TRBJ2-2; D gene: NA; clone size: NA
CDR3 DNA: TGTGCCAGCAGCTTAGGGGCAGCGGGAGCGCCAGAGACCCAGTACTTC; CDR3 protein: CASSLGAAGAPETQYF; V gene: TRBV7-6; J gene: TRBJ2-5; D gene: TRBD2; clone size: NA
CDR3 DNA: TGTGCCAGCAGCCTCCGCCCTAGCGGAGGCGGGGATACGCAGTATTTT; CDR3 protein: CASSLRPSGGGDTQYF; V gene: TRBV5-4; J gene: TRBJ2-3; D gene: TRBD2; clone size: NA
CDR3 DNA: TGTGCCAGCATCCCGGTGGGGAGACCCTCTGGAAACACCATATATTTT; CDR3 protein: CASIPVGRPSGNTIYF; V gene: TRBV28; J gene: TRBJ1-3; D gene: NA; clone size: few
CDR3 DNA: TGTGCCAGCAGCCTGTTCGGACAGGAGAATCAGCCCCAGCATTTT; CDR3 protein: CASSLFGQENQPQHF; V gene: TRBV5-6; J gene: TRBJ1-5; D gene: TRBD1; clone size: NA
CDR3 DNA: TGTGCCAGCCGGGACTGGAACACCGGGGAGCTATTTTTT; CDR3 protein: CASRDWNTGELFF; V gene: TRBV27; J gene: TRBJ2-2; D gene: NA; clone size: NA
CDR3 DNA: TGTGCCACCAGCAAACGGTACCAAGAGACCCAGTACTTC; CDR3 protein: CATSKRYQETQYF; V gene: TRBV15; J gene: TRBJ2-5; D gene: NA; clone size: NA